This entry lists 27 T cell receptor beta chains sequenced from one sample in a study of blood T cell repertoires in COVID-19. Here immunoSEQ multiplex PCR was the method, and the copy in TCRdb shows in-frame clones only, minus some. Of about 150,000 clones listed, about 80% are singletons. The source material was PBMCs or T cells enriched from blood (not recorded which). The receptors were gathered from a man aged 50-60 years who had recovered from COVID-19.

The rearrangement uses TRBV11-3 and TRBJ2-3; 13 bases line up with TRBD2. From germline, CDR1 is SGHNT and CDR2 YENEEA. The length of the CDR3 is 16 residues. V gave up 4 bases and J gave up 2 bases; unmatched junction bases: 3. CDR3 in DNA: TGTGCCAGCAGCTCGGGACTAGCGGGGATCACAGATACGCAGTATTTT. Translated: CASSSGLAGITDTQYF.

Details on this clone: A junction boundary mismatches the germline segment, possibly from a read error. CDR3 nucleotides: TGTGCCAACAGCTTAGAGCCGGGGGGCCACACTGAAGCTTTCTTT. It translates to CANSLEPGGHTEAFF. The V gene is TRBV7-9, the J gene TRBJ1-1; weak D call: TRBD1 (6 bases). The CDR3 extends over 15 amino acids. Germline V gene data show CDR1 as SEHNR and CDR2 as FQNEAQ (reference sequence).

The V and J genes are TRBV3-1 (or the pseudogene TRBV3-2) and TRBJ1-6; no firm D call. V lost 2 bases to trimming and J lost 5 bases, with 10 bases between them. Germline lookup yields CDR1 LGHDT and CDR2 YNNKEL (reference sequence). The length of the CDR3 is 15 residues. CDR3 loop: CASSQSWQNNSPLHF. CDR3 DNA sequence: TGTGCCAGCAGCCAATCGTGGCAAAATAATTCACCCCTCCACTTT.

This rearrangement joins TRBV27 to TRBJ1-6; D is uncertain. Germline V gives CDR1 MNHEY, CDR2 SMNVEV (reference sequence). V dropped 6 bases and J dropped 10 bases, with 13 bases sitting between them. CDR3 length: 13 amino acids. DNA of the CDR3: TGTGCCAGCAGACCCCCTGACTTATCACCCCTCCACTTT. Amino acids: CASRPPDLSPLHF.

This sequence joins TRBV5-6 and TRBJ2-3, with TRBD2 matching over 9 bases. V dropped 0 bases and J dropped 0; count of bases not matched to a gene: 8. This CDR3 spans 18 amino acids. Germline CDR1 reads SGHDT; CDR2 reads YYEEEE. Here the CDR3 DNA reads TGTGCCAGCAGCTTGGTTGGTAGCGGGGGCCCCAGCACAGATACGCAGTATTTT. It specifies CASSLVGSGGPSTDTQYF.

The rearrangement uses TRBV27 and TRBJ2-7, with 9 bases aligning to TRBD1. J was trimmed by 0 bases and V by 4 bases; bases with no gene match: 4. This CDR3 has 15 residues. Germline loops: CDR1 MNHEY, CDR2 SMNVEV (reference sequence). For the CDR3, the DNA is TGTGCCAGCAGTTCCGAGGGACAGGGCTCCTACGAGCAGTACTTC. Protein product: CASSSEGQGSYEQYF.

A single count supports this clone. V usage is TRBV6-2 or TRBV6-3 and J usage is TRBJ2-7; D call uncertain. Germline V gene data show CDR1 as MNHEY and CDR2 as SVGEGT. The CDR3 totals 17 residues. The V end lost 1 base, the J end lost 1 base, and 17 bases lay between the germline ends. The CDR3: CASSYYNPHRASYEQYF. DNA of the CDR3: TGTGCCAGCAGTTACTATAATCCCCACAGAGCATCCTACGAGCAGTACTTC.

In DNA, the CDR3 is TGTGCCAGCAGCTTGGACACTACCTACGAGCAGTACTTC. Protein product: CASSLDTTYEQYF. This chain links TRBV5-6 with TRBJ2-7; D call uncertain. Looked up from germline, CDR1 is SGHDT and CDR2 is YYEEEE. The CDR3 totals 13 residues. Deletions cut 0 bases from V and 2 bases from J, with 6 bases between.

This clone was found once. The CDR3 region has the DNA TGTGCCAGCAGCCAGGCCTATCGGACTAGCGGGGGCACAGATACGCAGTATTTT. Protein product: CASSQAYRTSGGTDTQYF. This chain links TRBV4-2 with TRBJ2-3, with 12 positions matching TRBD2. V gave up 3 bases and J gave up 1 base; unmatched junction bases: 8. This CDR3 is 18 amino acids long. Germline assignment: CDR1 LGHNA and CDR2 YNFKEQ.

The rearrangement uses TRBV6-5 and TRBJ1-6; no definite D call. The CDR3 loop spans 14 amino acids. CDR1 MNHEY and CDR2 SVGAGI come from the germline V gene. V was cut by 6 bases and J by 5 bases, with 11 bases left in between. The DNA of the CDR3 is TGTGCCAGCAGCCGTCGGGTTGATAATTCACCCCTCCACTTT. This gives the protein CASSRRVDNSPLHF.

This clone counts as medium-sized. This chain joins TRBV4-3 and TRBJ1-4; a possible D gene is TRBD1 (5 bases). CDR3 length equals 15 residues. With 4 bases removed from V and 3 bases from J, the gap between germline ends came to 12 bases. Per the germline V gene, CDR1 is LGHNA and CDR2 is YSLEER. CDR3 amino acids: CASSPSAGANEKLFF. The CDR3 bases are TGCGCCAGCAGCCCCTCTGCGGGGGCTAATGAAAAACTGTTTTTT.

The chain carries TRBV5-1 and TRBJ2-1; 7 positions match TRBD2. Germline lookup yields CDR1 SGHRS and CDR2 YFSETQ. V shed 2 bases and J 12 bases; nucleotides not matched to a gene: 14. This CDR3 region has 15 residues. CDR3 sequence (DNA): TGCGCCAGCAGCTTTACCGGGACTACCCTCTCGGGGCAGTTCTTC. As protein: CASSFTGTTLSGQFF.

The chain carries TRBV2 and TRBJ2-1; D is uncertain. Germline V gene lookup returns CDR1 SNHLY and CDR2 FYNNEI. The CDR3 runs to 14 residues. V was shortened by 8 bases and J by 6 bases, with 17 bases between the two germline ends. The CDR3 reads CASYSPGSGNEQFF. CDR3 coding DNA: TGTGCCAGCTATTCACCCGGGTCGGGCAATGAGCAGTTCTTC.

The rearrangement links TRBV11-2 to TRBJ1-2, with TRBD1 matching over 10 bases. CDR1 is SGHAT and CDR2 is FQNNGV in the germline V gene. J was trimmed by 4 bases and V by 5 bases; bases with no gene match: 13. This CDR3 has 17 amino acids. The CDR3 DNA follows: TGTGCCAGCAGCCTGACCTCCGGGACAGGGGCGATCTATGGCTACACCTTC. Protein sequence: CASSLTSGTGAIYGYTF.

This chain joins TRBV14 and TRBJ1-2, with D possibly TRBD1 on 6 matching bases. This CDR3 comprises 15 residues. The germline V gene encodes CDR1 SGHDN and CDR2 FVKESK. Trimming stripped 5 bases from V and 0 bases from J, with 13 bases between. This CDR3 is CASSGRGKPNYGYTF. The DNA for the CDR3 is TGTGCCAGCAGCGGGAGGGGGAAACCTAACTATGGCTACACCTTC.

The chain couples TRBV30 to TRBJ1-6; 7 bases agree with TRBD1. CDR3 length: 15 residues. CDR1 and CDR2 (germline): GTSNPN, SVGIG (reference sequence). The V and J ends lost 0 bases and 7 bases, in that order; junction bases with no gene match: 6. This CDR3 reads CAWSVRGYGNSPLHF. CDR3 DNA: TGTGCCTGGAGTGTCAGGGGGTATGGGAATTCACCCCTCCACTTT.

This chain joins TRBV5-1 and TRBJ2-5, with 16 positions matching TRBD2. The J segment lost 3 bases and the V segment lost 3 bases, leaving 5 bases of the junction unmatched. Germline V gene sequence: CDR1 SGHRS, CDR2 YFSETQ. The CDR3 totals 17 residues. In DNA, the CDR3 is TGCGCCAGCAGCTCCCCGGGACTAGCGGGGGGGAAAGAGACCCAGTACTTC. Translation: CASSSPGLAGGKETQYF.

The CDR3, as DNA: TGTGCCAGCAGACCGGGACAGGCTTCAGATACGCAGTATTTT. It encodes CASRPGQASDTQYF. The chain joins TRBV6-5 to TRBJ2-3; 8 nucleotides agree with TRBD1. V lost 6 bases to trimming and J lost 4 bases; unmatched junction nucleotides: 6. In germline, CDR1 is MNHEY, CDR2 SVGAGI. The CDR3 extends over 14 amino acids.

DNA of the CDR3: TGCGCCAGCAGCCCCACCCATGGTCGAGGGGAGCAGTACTTC. It yields the protein CASSPTHGRGEQYF. The rearrangement uses TRBV5-1 and TRBJ2-7, with a tentative D call TRBD2 (5 bases). Trimming left V 4 bases short and J 7 bases short, with 18 bases between. This CDR3 is built from 14 residues. Germline V gene data show CDR1 as SGHRS and CDR2 as YFSETQ.

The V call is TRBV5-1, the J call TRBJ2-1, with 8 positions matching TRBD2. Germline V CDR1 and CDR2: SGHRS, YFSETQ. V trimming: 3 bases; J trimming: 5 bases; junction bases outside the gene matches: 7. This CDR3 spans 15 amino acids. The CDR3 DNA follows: TGCGCCAGCAGCTCCGGGACTAGTCCCGACAATGAGCAGTTCTTC. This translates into CASSSGTSPDNEQFF.

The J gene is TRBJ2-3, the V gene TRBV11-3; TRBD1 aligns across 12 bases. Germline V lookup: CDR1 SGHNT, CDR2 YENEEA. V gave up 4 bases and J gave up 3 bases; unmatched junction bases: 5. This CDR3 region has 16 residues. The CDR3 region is CASSWGQGAVTDTQYF. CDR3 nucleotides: TGTGCCAGCAGCTGGGGACAGGGGGCTGTGACAGATACGCAGTATTTT.

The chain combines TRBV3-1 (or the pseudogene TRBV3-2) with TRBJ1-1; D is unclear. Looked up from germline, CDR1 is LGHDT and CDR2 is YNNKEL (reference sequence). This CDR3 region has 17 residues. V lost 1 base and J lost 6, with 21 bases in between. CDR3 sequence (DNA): TGTGCCAGCAGCCAAGGGAGGAGGACTTATTTGACGGCTGAAGCTTTCTTT. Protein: CASSQGRRTYLTAEAFF.

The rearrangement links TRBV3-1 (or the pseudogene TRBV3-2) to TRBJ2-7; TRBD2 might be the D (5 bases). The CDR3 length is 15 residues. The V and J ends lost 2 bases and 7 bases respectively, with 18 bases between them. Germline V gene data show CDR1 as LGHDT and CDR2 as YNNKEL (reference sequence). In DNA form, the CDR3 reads TGTGCCAGCAGCCAATCTCTCCCGGGGTTTGGAGAGCAGTACTTC. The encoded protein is CASSQSLPGFGEQYF.

The CDR3 sequence: CASSPSLNQPQHF. The CDR3 DNA reads as TGTGCCAGCAGTCCTTCCTTAAATCAGCCCCAGCATTTT. V and J are TRBV27 and TRBJ1-5; no firm D call. The CDR3 sequence is 13 residues long. Germline V gives CDR1 MNHEY, CDR2 SMNVEV (reference sequence). Trimming stripped 5 bases from V and 4 bases from J, with 9 bases between.

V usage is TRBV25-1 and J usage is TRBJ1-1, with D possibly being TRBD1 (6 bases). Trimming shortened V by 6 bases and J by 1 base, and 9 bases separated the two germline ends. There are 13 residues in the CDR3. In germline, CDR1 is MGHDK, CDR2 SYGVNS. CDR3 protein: CASSMTGNTEAFF. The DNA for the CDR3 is TGTGCCAGCAGCATGACAGGGAACACTGAAGCTTTCTTT.

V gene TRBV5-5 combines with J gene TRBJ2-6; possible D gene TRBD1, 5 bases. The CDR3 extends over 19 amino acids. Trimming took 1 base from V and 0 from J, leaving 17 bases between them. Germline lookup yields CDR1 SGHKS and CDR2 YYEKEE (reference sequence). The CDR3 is CASSLWFQGKDSGANVLTF. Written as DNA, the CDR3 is TGTGCCAGCAGCTTGTGGTTCCAGGGAAAAGACTCTGGGGCCAACGTCCTGACTTTC.

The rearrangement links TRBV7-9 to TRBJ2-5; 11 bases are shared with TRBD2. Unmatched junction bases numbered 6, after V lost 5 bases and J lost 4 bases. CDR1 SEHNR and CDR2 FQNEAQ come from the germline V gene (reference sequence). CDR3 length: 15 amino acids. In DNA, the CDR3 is TGTGCCAGCAGCCCCCTAGCGGGGGGCCTAGAGACCCAGTACTTC. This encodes CASSPLAGGLETQYF.